The T cell receptor beta chain under discussion was sequenced for a study of cytomegalovirus exposure and HLA in healthy donors. For this clone: Its antigen is undetermined.

Germline V gives CDR1 LGHNA, CDR2 YSLEER. V lost 4 bases and J lost 4; bases outside the gene matches: 10. The CDR3 has 16 residues. General study results and limits: Apart from CMV serostatus, no immune exposure information was available.

In the PCR, 60 Vbeta and 13 Jbeta primers were used. Assay used: immunoSEQ multiplex PCR; TCRdb lists only in-frame clones, some missing. This sample has 140,000 to 150,000 clones, with about two thirds found just once. The V call is TRBV4-3, the J call TRBJ1-1; 9 bases match TRBD1. Sample: PBMCs. The TCR sequence derives from a woman between 18 and 29 years old in good health and CMV-seronegative. The CDR3 protein is CASSRITGGRVTEAFF. CDR3 sequence (DNA): TGCGCCAGCAGCCGCATTACAGGGGGCCGGGTCACTGAAGCTTTCTTT.